Below, 21 T cell receptor beta chains from the same sample are listed, as sequenced in a study of identical twins. TCRdb reanalysed the 5' RACE reads using MiXCR and keeps one entry per CDR3 protein. This table holds about 240,000 distinct CDR3 sequences, about 10% found once. The sequenced sample consisted of memory T cells sorted from blood. These receptor sequences come from a middle-aged man in good health.

This clonotype was seen a handful of times. The chain joins TRBV12-3 or TRBV12-4 to TRBJ2-2, with unresolved D. The CDR3 is made up of 13 amino acids. Deletions cut 5 bases from V and 6 bases from J, with 10 bases between. The CDR3 nucleotides are TGTGCCAGCAGTGGGCCCAACGCCGGGGAGCTGTTTTTT. This encodes CASSGPNAGELFF.

The table lists this clonotype with a few counts. The rearrangement joins TRBV5-5 to TRBJ2-1, with D hard to call. The CDR3 loop spans 14 amino acids. Germline V gene lookup returns CDR1 SGHKS and CDR2 YYEKEE (reference sequence). The V and J ends lost 2 bases and 7 bases respectively, with 13 bases between them. The CDR3 sequence is CASSLEGNRNEQFF. The CDR3 nucleotides read TGTGCCAGCAGCTTAGAAGGGAATAGGAATGAGCAGTTCTTC.

The rearrangement links TRBV5-4 to TRBJ1-2; D remains ambiguous. Per the germline V gene, CDR1 is SGHNT and CDR2 is YYREEE (reference sequence). This CDR3 is 14 amino acids long. V was pared by 0 bases and J by 4 bases, with 10 bases between. The CDR3 nucleotides are TGTGCCAGCAGCTTGGTGGGCGAGGGCTATGGCTACACCTTC. It is translated as CASSLVGEGYGYTF.

This clonotype was seen a handful of times. V usage is TRBV7-2 and J usage is TRBJ1-6; unclear D gene. The V and J ends lost 0 bases and 7 bases respectively, with 7 bases between them. The length of the CDR3 is 14 residues. Germline CDR1 reads SGHTA; CDR2 reads FQGNSA. The CDR3: CASSLALGNSPLHF. CDR3 sequence (DNA): TGTGCCAGCAGCTTAGCGCTGGGAAATTCACCCCTCCACTTT.

CDR3 sequence (DNA): TGTGCCAGCAGCGCTATTAACCAAGAGACCCAGTACTTC. The encoded protein is CASSAINQETQYF. The chain uses TRBV9 and TRBJ2-5; D gene uncertain. The CDR3 is 13 amino acids. The germline V gene encodes CDR1 SGDLS and CDR2 YYNGEE. The ends were cut back, 3 bases at V and 0 bases at J, with 6 bases in the middle.

The gene calls are TRBV9 and TRBJ1-1, with 7 nucleotides matching TRBD1. The ends lost 4 bases at V and 2 bases at J; junction bases unmatched: 8. CDR3 length: 15 residues. The germline V gene has CDR1 SGDLS and CDR2 YYNGEE. CDR3 bases: TGTGCCAGCAGCCCTTGGACAGGCCCCAACACTGAAGCTTTCTTT. This gives the protein CASSPWTGPNTEAFF.

The chain is built from TRBV2 and TRBJ2-1; TRBD2 might be the D (6 bases). The V gene lost 6 bases and the J gene lost 11 bases, with 14 bases spanning the gap. Germline lookup yields CDR1 SNHLY and CDR2 FYNNEI. The CDR3 is 12 amino acids. The CDR3 sequence is CASRDPGLQQFF. CDR3 DNA: TGTGCCAGCAGGGATCCGGGACTTCAGCAGTTCTTC.

This clonotype was found many times. This chain's CDR3 is CAWSVRDNQPQHF. The CDR3 DNA is TGTGCCTGGAGTGTCCGAGACAATCAGCCCCAGCATTTT. This chain links TRBV30 with TRBJ1-5; no firm D call. The V gene lost 0 bases and the J gene lost 3 bases, with 6 bases spanning the gap. CDR1 is GTSNPN and CDR2 is SVGIG in the germline V gene (reference sequence). The CDR3 contains 13 residues.

The sample holds many counts of this clonotype. The rearrangement links TRBV5-8 to TRBJ1-4; D not resolved. This CDR3 has 14 amino acids. CDR1 is SGHTS, CDR2 YDEGEE, per germline. V was cut by 0 bases and J by 4 bases, with 7 bases left in between. CDR3 amino acids: CASSLGLSNEKLFF. In nucleotides, the CDR3 is TGTGCCAGCAGCTTGGGACTGAGTAATGAAAAACTGTTTTTT.

In this sample, this clonotype turned up once. The chain uses TRBV30 and TRBJ2-3; TRBD2 might be the D (6 bases). Germline V gene data show CDR1 as GTSNPN and CDR2 as SVGIG (reference sequence). V lost 0 bases and J 0 bases, leaving 7 bases between the germline ends. The length of the CDR3 is 14 residues. CDR3 sequence: CAWSVGLSTDTQYF. Written as DNA, the CDR3 is TGTGCCTGGAGTGTGGGACTGAGCACAGATACGCAGTATTTT.

This clonotype showed up just a few times. The chain recombines TRBV18 with TRBJ2-5; no firm D call. Looked up from germline, CDR1 is KGHSH and CDR2 is LQKENI. The germline V and J ends were trimmed by 6 bases and 5 bases, with 19 bases remaining between them. This CDR3 is built from 15 residues. The DNA for the CDR3 is TGTGCCAGCTCTGGTCCAAAGCAAAGAGCGGAGACCCAGTACTTC. Translating it yields CASSGPKQRAETQYF.

This clonotype came up many times. The chain combines TRBV28 with TRBJ2-7; D may be TRBD1 (5 bases). Germline V gene lookup returns CDR1 MDHEN and CDR2 SYDVKM. V dropped 5 bases and J dropped 3 bases, with 17 bases sitting between them. CDR3 length equals 15 residues. The CDR3 is CASSPLLTGDYEQYF. The CDR3 DNA reads TGTGCCAGCAGTCCCCTGCTCACAGGCGACTACGAGCAGTACTTC.

The table lists this clonotype with many counts. The chain combines TRBV6-2 or TRBV6-3 with TRBJ1-1; D call uncertain. The germline gives CDR1 MNHEY, CDR2 SVGEGT. There are 13 residues in the CDR3. Trimming shortened V by 7 bases and J by 1 base, and 10 bases separated the two germline ends. The CDR3 DNA reads as TGTGCCAGCAATTGGGGTTCGAACACTGAAGCTTTCTTT. This sequence encodes CASNWGSNTEAFF.

This clonotype was counted ten times or more. The chain recombines TRBV12-3 or TRBV12-4 with TRBJ2-1; perhaps TRBD2 as D (7 bases). Deletions cut 7 bases from V and 16 bases from J, with 20 bases between. This CDR3 contains 12 residues. In nucleotides, the CDR3 is TGTGCCAGCACTCCCGGCCCGGGGGGCTACTTCTTC. This sequence encodes CASTPGPGGYFF.

This clonotype was seen repeatedly, ten times or more. The chain employs TRBV6-6 and TRBJ2-1; D is unclear. The germline CDR1 and CDR2 sequences are MNHNY and SVGAGI (reference sequence). The CDR3 has 13 residues. The V and J ends lost 7 bases and 0 bases respectively, with 7 bases between them. The CDR3 DNA sequence: TGTGCCAGCAACCGATACTCCTACAATGAGCAGTTCTTC. Translating it yields CASNRYSYNEQFF.

This clonotype came up a few times. The chain combines TRBV18 with TRBJ2-5, with TRBD1 matching over 9 bases. The CDR3 is made up of 15 amino acids. With 3 bases clipped from V and 5 bases from J, the junction kept 7 bases outside the gene matches. Germline-derived CDR1 and CDR2 are KGHSH and LQKENI. CDR3 residues: CASSPRDRVGETQYF. CDR3 sequence (DNA): TGTGCCAGCTCACCTCGGGACAGGGTTGGTGAGACCCAGTACTTC.

The V and J genes are TRBV27 and TRBJ2-3, with D unclear. Trimming pared 3 bases from V and 14 bases from J, leaving 12 bases between. Germline V gives CDR1 MNHEY, CDR2 SMNVEV (reference sequence). This CDR3 contains 11 residues. The CDR3 sequence is CASSFRQMRYF. CDR3 sequence (DNA): TGTGCCAGCAGTTTCAGACAAATGAGGTATTTT.

This rearrangement joins TRBV28 to TRBJ2-7; 9 positions agree with TRBD1. Germline V gene lookup returns CDR1 MDHEN and CDR2 SYDVKM. The CDR3 has 15 residues. V lost 2 bases, J lost 0 bases, and 2 bases stayed unmatched. As DNA, the CDR3 is TGTGCCAGCAGTTTAGCGGGACAGGGCTCCTACGAGCAGTACTTC. Translating gives CASSLAGQGSYEQYF.

The rearrangement links TRBV6-6 to TRBJ2-7; no clear D gene. V was shortened by 0 bases and J by 4 bases, with 4 bases between the two germline ends. The CDR3 covers 12 residues. Germline lookup yields CDR1 MNHNY and CDR2 SVGAGI (reference sequence). The CDR3: CASSYSKYEQYF. The CDR3, as DNA: TGTGCCAGCAGTTACTCGAAGTACGAGCAGTACTTC.

This clonotype occurred many times. This chain joins TRBV4-2 and TRBJ1-1, with unresolved D. The CDR3 has 15 amino acids. V was pared by 2 bases and J by 4 bases, with 14 bases between. Germline CDR1 LGHNA, CDR2 YNFKEQ. CDR3 in DNA: TGTGCCAGCAGCCAAATTGGAAGGTCAGGCACTGAAGCTTTCTTT. Its translation is CASSQIGRSGTEAFF.

This clonotype was counted only a few times. V usage is TRBV6-1 and J usage is TRBJ2-7; 8 bases align to TRBD2. V shed 4 bases, J shed 0 bases, and the junction held 8 bases outside the gene matches. This CDR3 has 16 residues. Germline V gives CDR1 MNHNS, CDR2 SASEGT. CDR3 DNA sequence: TGTGCCAGCAGTGCCGACCGGGGACTAGTCTCCTACGAGCAGTACTTC. Protein sequence: CASSADRGLVSYEQYF.